These 6 T cell receptor beta chains originate from one sample sequenced in a study of blood T cell repertoires in COVID-19. Some clones are missing from TCRdb's copy, which holds only in-frame ones; the method was immunoSEQ multiplex PCR. Of hundreds of thousands of clones listed, just over 85% are singletons. Material for sequencing was peripheral blood. These TCRs come from an older man with acute or convalescent COVID-19.

This sequence joins TRBV24-1 and TRBJ2-1; 8 bases are shared with TRBD1. The germline gives CDR1 KGHDR, CDR2 SFDVKD. The CDR3 length is 12 residues. Trimming removed 3 bases from V and 15 bases from J; junction bases left unmatched: 6. CDR3 residues: CATSDGQGFLFF. CDR3 in DNA: TGTGCCACCAGTGATGGACAGGGTTTTCTGTTCTTC.

The chain links TRBV13 to TRBJ2-1, with TRBD1 matching over 9 bases. The CDR3 contains 15 residues. The germline V gene has CDR1 PRHDT and CDR2 FYEKMQ (reference sequence). V was pared by 6 bases and J by 8 bases, with 11 bases of the junction left unmatched. This CDR3 reads CASSTRDRDVDEQFF. As DNA, the CDR3 is TGTGCCAGCAGTACTAGGGACAGGGATGTCGATGAGCAGTTCTTC.

This chain links TRBV27 with TRBJ1-1; D uncertain. The V end lost 6 bases, the J end lost 0 bases, and 17 bases lay between the germline ends. The CDR3 is 16 residues long. In germline, CDR1 is MNHEY, CDR2 SMNVEV (reference sequence). CDR3 DNA: TGTGCCAGCAGCCCTGGTCTCGCGGGATTGAACACTGAAGCTTTCTTT. Translation gives CASSPGLAGLNTEAFF.

This clone was observed a handful of times. The chain joins TRBV24-1 to TRBJ2-2; a weak D match, TRBD1 (5 bases). CDR1 and CDR2 from the germline V gene are KGHDR and SFDVKD. V was clipped by 6 bases and J by 7 bases, with 14 bases between them. CDR3 size: 14 residues. The CDR3: CATSHSGNLGELFF. CDR3 sequence (DNA): TGTGCCACCAGTCATTCAGGGAACCTCGGGGAGCTGTTTTTT.

The V and J genes are TRBV25-1 and TRBJ2-1; 7 positions match TRBD2. The trim removed 10 bases at V and 5 bases at J, leaving 14 bases unmatched. CDR3 size: 15 residues. Germline CDR1 reads MGHDK; CDR2 reads SYGVNS. The CDR3 loop is CATRSAGATNNEQFF. The CDR3 DNA reads TGTGCCACCCGTTCGGCGGGAGCTACGAACAATGAGCAGTTCTTC.

This chain connects TRBV29-1 to TRBJ2-5, with TRBD2 matching 9 bases. V lost 4 bases, J lost 3 bases, and 9 bases stayed unmatched. The length of the CDR3 is 15 residues. CDR1 and CDR2 from the germline V gene are SQVTM and ANQGSEA. Written as DNA, the CDR3 is TGCAGCGTTGGTCCCGCGGGAGGGGGTAAAGAGACCCAGTACTTC. The encoded protein is CSVGPAGGGKETQYF. Full variable domain (missing parts from reference TRBV29-1 and TRBJ2-5): SAVISQKPSRDICQRGTSLTIQCQVDSQVTMMFWYRQQPGQSLTLIATANQGSEATYESGFVIDKFPISRPNLTFSTLTVSNMSPEDSSIYLCSVGPAGGGKETQYFGPGTRLLVL.